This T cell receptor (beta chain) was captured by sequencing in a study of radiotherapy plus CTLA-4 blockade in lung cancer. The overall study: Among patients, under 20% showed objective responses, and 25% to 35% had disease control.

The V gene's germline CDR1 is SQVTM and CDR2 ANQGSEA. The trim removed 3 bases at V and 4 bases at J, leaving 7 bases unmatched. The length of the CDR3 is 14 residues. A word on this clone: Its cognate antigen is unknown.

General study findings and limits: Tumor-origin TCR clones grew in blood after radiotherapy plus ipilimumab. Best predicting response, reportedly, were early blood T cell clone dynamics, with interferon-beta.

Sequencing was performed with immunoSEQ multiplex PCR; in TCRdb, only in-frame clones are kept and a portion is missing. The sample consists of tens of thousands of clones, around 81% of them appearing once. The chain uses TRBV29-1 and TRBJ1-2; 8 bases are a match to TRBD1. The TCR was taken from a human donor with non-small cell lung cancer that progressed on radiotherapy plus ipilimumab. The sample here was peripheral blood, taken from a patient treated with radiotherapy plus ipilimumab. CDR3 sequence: CSVDAGGFGYGYTF. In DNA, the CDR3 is TGCAGCGTTGATGCAGGGGGCTTCGGCTATGGCTACACCTTC.